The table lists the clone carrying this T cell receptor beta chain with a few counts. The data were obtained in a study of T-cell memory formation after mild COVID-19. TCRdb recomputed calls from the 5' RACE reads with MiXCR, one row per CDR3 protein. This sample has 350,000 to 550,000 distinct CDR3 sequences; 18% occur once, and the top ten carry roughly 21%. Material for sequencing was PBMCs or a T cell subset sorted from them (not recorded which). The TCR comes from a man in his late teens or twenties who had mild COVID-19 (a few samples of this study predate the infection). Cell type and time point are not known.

CDR3 nucleotide sequence: TGTGCCAGCAGGGAGACAGCCTCACCTACGCAGTATTTT. Protein: CASRETASPTQYF. The rearrangement links TRBV27 to TRBJ2-3; tentatively, D is TRBD1 (5 bases). The V end lost 6 bases, the J end lost 8 bases, and 15 bases lay between the germline ends. Looked up from germline, CDR1 is MNHEY and CDR2 is SMNVEV (reference sequence). The CDR3 has 13 residues.